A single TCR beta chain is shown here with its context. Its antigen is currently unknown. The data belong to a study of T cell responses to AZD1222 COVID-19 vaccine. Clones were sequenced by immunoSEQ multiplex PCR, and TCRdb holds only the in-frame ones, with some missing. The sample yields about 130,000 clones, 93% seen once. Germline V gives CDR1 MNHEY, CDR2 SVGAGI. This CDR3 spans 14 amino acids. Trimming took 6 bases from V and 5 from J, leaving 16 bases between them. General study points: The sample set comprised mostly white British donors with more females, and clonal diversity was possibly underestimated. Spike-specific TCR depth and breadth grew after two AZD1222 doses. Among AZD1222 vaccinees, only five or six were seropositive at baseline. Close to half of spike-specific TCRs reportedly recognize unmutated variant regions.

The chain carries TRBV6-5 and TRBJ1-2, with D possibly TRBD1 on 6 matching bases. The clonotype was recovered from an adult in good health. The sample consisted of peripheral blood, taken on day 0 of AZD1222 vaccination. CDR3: CASSSQGLRYGYTF. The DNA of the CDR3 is TGTGCCAGCAGCTCACAGGGTCTTCGGTATGGCTACACCTTC.